What follows are 17 T cell receptor beta chains derived from one specimen sequenced in a study of T cells after posttransplantation cyclophosphamide. The naive gate required viable CD3+CD4+ or CD3+CD8+ cells with CCR7+CD45RA+CD45RO-CD95-CD27+CD28+ phenotype. The table came from immunoSEQ multiplex PCR; TCRdb's copy has only in-frame clones and leaves some out. This sample has some 30,000 clones, with roughly nine tenths found just once. The sample was naive CD4+ T cells sorted from blood. All receptors derive from a man aged 25 to 40 in good health and a related stem cell transplant donor.

The CDR3 loop is CASSNTQKAGGSGYTF. The CDR3 DNA is TGTGCCAGTAGCAACACTCAGAAGGCAGGGGGCAGCGGCTACACCTTC. This rearrangement joins TRBV19 to TRBJ1-2, with TRBD1 matching over 8 bases. With V trimmed by 6 bases and J by 8 bases, 17 bases remained unmatched. The CDR3 is 16 residues long. The germline V gene has CDR1 LNHDA and CDR2 SQIVND (reference sequence).

The CDR3 coding sequence is TGTGCCAGCAGCACACTGAACACTGAAGCTTTCTTT. Protein sequence: CASSTLNTEAFF. The rearrangement links TRBV11-2 to TRBJ1-1; D gene unclear. V shed 5 bases and J shed 0 bases, with 4 bases lying between them. Germline CDR1 SGHAT, CDR2 FQNNGV. CDR3 length equals 12 residues.

This chain links TRBV7-3 with TRBJ2-1, with 11 bases fitting TRBD2. This CDR3 spans 18 amino acids. J lost 10 bases, V lost 3 bases, and 17 bases had no gene match. The V gene's germline CDR1 is SGHTA and CDR2 FQGTGA. The CDR3 loop reads CASSLLVGHSGGAKEQFF. In DNA, the CDR3 is TGTGCCAGCAGCTTGTTGGTGGGGCATAGCGGGGGGGCGAAGGAGCAGTTCTTC.

The chain is built from TRBV9 and TRBJ1-3, with unresolved D. The V end lost 0 bases, the J end lost 0 bases, and 10 bases lay between the germline ends. Germline V gives CDR1 SGDLS, CDR2 YYNGEE. This CDR3 has 16 residues. The chain's CDR3 is CASSVADRISGNTIYF. Here the CDR3 DNA reads TGTGCCAGCAGCGTAGCTGATAGAATCTCTGGAAACACCATATATTTT.

V usage is TRBV5-1 and J usage is TRBJ1-6, with 8 bases identical to TRBD1. The germline V gene has CDR1 SGHRS and CDR2 YFSETQ. The CDR3 is 14 residues long. V gave up 0 bases and J gave up 7 bases; unmatched junction bases: 0. Here the CDR3 DNA reads TGCGCCAGCAGCTTGGGGACAGGGAATTCACCCCTCCACTTT. This codes for CASSLGTGNSPLHF. The variable domain in full, with the rest retrieved from reference TRBV5-1 and TRBJ1-6, is KAGVTQTPRYLIKTRGQQVTLSCSPISGHRSVSWYQQTPGQGLQFLFEYFSETQRNKGNFPGRFSGRQFSNSRSEMNVSTLELGDSALYLCASSLGTGNSPLHFGNGTRLTVT.

This clone appeared a single time. The rearrangement links TRBV5-6 to TRBJ1-1, with 9 bases that match TRBD1. J gave up 0 bases and V 4 bases, and 10 bases lay outside the gene matches. From germline, CDR1 is SGHDT and CDR2 YYEEEE. This CDR3 contains 17 residues. The CDR3 sequence: CASSLRTGALMNTEAFF. The DNA for the CDR3 is TGTGCCAGCAGCCTTAGGACAGGGGCCCTCATGAACACTGAAGCTTTCTTT.

This clone appeared a single time. This rearrangement joins TRBV5-1 to TRBJ2-4, with 10 bases aligning to TRBD2. The CDR3 is 18 amino acids. Germline assignment: CDR1 SGHRS and CDR2 YFSETQ. The trim removed 2 bases at V and 2 bases at J, leaving 10 bases unmatched. The CDR3 protein is CASSLGGSGGNPKNIQYF. CDR3 DNA sequence: TGCGCCAGCAGCTTAGGAGGTAGCGGGGGGAATCCCAAAAACATTCAGTACTTC.

V usage is TRBV7-6 and J usage is TRBJ1-3; D is undetermined. The CDR3 totals 15 residues. V was pared by 5 bases and J by 4 bases, with 15 bases between. CDR1 is SGHVS and CDR2 is FNYEAQ in the germline V gene. The CDR3 protein is CASSPASRSGNTIYF. For the CDR3, the DNA is TGTGCCAGCAGCCCCGCTTCCAGATCCGGAAACACCATATATTTT.

This sequence joins TRBV6-1 and TRBJ2-1, with 8 nucleotides matching TRBD1. V was clipped by 7 bases and J by 8 bases; unmatched bases: 1. The CDR3 contains 11 residues. Germline V gene data show CDR1 as MNHNS and CDR2 as SASEGT. CDR3 residues: CASIRGHEQFF. The CDR3 nucleotides read TGTGCCAGCATCAGGGGGCATGAGCAGTTCTTC.

The J gene is TRBJ1-2, the V gene TRBV2, with D perhaps matching TRBD1 (5 bases). V dropped 2 bases and J dropped 4 bases, with 17 bases sitting between them. CDR3 size: 16 residues. The germline CDR1 and CDR2 sequences are SNHLY and FYNNEI. The CDR3 DNA follows: TGTGCCAGCAGTGAACGGGGACTGCCTTCTCCCTATGGCTACACCTTC. It codes for CASSERGLPSPYGYTF.

The table lists this clone with a count of one. The V and J genes are TRBV7-3 and TRBJ2-7, with D possibly being TRBD1 (5 bases). The germline gives CDR1 SGHTA, CDR2 FQGTGA. Trimming took 4 bases from V and 5 from J, leaving 21 bases between them. The CDR3 has 16 residues. The DNA of the CDR3 is TGTGCCAGCAGCTCCAATTCCAGGACAACCGACAACGAGCAGTACTTC. It translates to CASSSNSRTTDNEQYF.

This clone was recorded once. The chain carries TRBV9 and TRBJ1-1; a weak D match, TRBD1 (6 bases). V was shortened by 0 bases and J by 1 base, with 10 bases between the two germline ends. There are 15 residues in the CDR3. Germline V gives CDR1 SGDLS, CDR2 YYNGEE. Here the CDR3 DNA reads TGTGCCAGCAGCGTAGAGTGGACAGCGAACACTGAAGCTTTCTTT. Translated: CASSVEWTANTEAFF.

This rearrangement joins TRBV11-2 to TRBJ1-2; the D is unclear. This CDR3 spans 13 amino acids. The V and J ends lost 3 bases and 3 bases respectively, with 8 bases between them. The germline gives CDR1 SGHAT, CDR2 FQNNGV. The CDR3 protein is CASSLSGYYGYTF. CDR3 nucleotides: TGTGCCAGCAGCTTGTCGGGGTACTATGGCTACACCTTC.

This sequence joins TRBV9 and TRBJ2-2; D is undetermined. V shed 4 bases and J shed 1 base, with 11 bases lying between them. Looked up from germline, CDR1 is SGDLS and CDR2 is YYNGEE. The CDR3 covers 15 residues. This chain's CDR3 is CASSTATGNTGELFF. CDR3 sequence (DNA): TGTGCCAGCAGCACCGCGACGGGGAACACCGGGGAGCTGTTTTTT.

This chain connects TRBV6-5 to TRBJ1-1, with 7 bases fitting TRBD1. Germline CDR1 is MNHEY and CDR2 is SVGAGI. V shed 5 bases and J 3 bases; nucleotides not matched to a gene: 3. This CDR3 spans 13 amino acids. CDR3 sequence (DNA): TGTGCCAGCAGTAGAACAGGGGACACTGAAGCTTTCTTT. It encodes CASSRTGDTEAFF.

The rearrangement joins TRBV19 to TRBJ2-3; D not resolved. Germline V gene lookup returns CDR1 LNHDA and CDR2 SQIVND (reference sequence). The CDR3 loop spans 11 amino acids. The V and J ends lost 6 bases and 3 bases respectively, with 4 bases between them. The DNA for the CDR3 is TGTGCCAGTAGCAGAACAGATACGCAGTATTTT. Translated, it gives CASSRTDTQYF.

As DNA, the CDR3 is TGTGCCAGCAGTGACCCTTCCGATACGCAGTATTTT. Translating it yields CASSDPSDTQYF. The chain combines TRBV6-1 with TRBJ2-3; D is ambiguous. From germline, CDR1 is MNHNS and CDR2 SASEGT. The CDR3 spans 12 residues. V was trimmed by 3 bases and J by 6 bases, leaving 7 bases between them.